This T cell receptor beta chain was found in a study of T cell repertoires in aging, cancer and after chemotherapy. Whole-study context: Chronic lymphocytic leukemia patients on fludarabine- or bendamustine-based regimens gave paired samples before and after chemotherapy. Roughly 8.9 million TCR reads were in the whole dataset. General study points: Compared with age-matched healthy donors, untreated hematological or solid cancer patients showed higher blood TCR clonality. Rebound thymic output was suggested by rising median generation probability during chemotherapy in each cancer cohort.

TRB rearrangements spanning V, D and J were amplified using mixed TRB-A/B primers. TCRdb processed the multiplex PCR reads anew with MiXCR; each CDR3 protein has one entry. The sample lists roughly 6,000 distinct CDR3 sequences; under 40% were seen once. TCR beta rearrangements were amplified from peripheral blood genomic DNA. About this clonotype: What it binds is unknown.

Sequenced sample: blood. This TCR came from a human donor with a blood cancer.

The CDR3 loop reads CASSLRGPISYEQYF. The CDR3 coding sequence is TGTGCCAGCAGCCTTAGGGGCCCGATCTCCTACGAGCAGTACTTC. The rearrangement uses TRBV6-1 and TRBJ2-7; TRBD1 might be the D (5 bases). V lost 6 bases, J lost 0 bases, and 15 bases lay in between. This CDR3 spans 15 amino acids. Germline V gives CDR1 MNHNS, CDR2 SASEGT.